This record covers a single T cell receptor beta chain. These data come from a study of early T cells in non-severe SARS-CoV-2 infection. Unique molecular identifiers were affixed to single, distinct cDNA molecules. From the 5' RACE reads, TCRdb called clonotypes with MiXCR, one entry per CDR3 protein. Seen here are nearly 110,000 distinct CDR3 sequences, 11% observed once, and the top ten hold about 8%. The CDR3 is 10 residues long. V was cut by 6 bases and J by 5 bases, with 7 bases left in between. Germline CDR1 SQVTM, CDR2 ANQGSEA. This receptor was identified in an adult who was a healthcare worker with PCR-confirmed SARS-CoV-2 infection or an uninfected control (not recorded which). Sequencing was done on a sample of whole blood. V and J are TRBV29-1 and TRBJ1-1; D remains ambiguous. This chain's CDR3 is CSVKGTEAFF. The DNA of the CDR3 is TGCAGCGTAAAAGGGACTGAAGCTTTCTTT.